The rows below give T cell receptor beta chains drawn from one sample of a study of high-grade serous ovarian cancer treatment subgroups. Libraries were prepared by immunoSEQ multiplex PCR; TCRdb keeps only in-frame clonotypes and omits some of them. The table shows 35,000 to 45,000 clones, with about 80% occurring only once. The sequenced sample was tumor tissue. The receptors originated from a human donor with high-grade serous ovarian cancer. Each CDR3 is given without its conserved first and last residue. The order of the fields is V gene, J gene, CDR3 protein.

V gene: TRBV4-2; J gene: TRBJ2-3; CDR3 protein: ASIQEGASGGDTQY
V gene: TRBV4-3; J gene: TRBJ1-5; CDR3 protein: ASSQDPGYSNQPQH
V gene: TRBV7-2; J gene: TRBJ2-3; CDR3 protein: ASSPRDGSTDTQY
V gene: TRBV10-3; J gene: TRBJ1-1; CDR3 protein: AISDSGFMNTEAF
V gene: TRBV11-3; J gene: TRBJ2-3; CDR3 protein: ASSLIGGGGGTDTQY
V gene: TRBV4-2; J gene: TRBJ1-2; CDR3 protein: ASSQDWAART
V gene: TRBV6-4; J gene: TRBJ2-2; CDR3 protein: ASKPGTGPGELF
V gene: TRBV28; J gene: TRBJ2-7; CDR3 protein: ATSGAHSYEQY
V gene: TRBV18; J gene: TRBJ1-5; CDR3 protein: ASSPAGQGYQPQH
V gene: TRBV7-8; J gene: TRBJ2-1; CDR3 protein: ASSLARGYNEQF
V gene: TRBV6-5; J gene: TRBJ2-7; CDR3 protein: ASSYGGEGLYEQY